This T cell receptor beta chain was observed in a study of CD8 T cells in Susac syndrome. High-throughput TCR beta sequencing covered peripheral CD8+ and CD4+ T cells. In the multiple sclerosis control group, patients were treatment-naive and had stable or active relapsing-remitting disease. The RNA input was roughly 0.45 to 1 ug, and it was reverse transcribed with random hexamers. By means of immunoSEQ multiplex PCR, TCR beta CDR3 spanning 54 Vbeta and 13 Jbeta underwent amplification. TCRdb reprocessed the immunoSEQ multiplex PCR reads with MiXCR, giving one entry per CDR3 protein. The data show about 290,000 distinct CDR3 sequences, over 75% seen once. Sequenced input: CD8+ T cells from PBMCs. This receptor was obtained from a human donor with multiple sclerosis.

CDR3 loop: CASSLVSVGYNEQFF. The CDR3 nucleotides read TGTGCCAGCAGCTTAGTAAGTGTCGGGTACAATGAGCAGTTCTTC. The chain couples TRBV13 to TRBJ2-1; no clear D. This CDR3 has 15 residues. Germline V gives CDR1 PRHDT, CDR2 FYEKMQ (reference sequence). V was shortened by 1 base and J by 4 bases, with 11 bases between the two germline ends.